Listed below are T cell receptor beta chains from one sample, sequenced in a study of shared clonotypes between healthy human individuals. Libraries were prepared by immunoSEQ multiplex PCR; TCRdb keeps only in-frame clonotypes and omits some of them. The sample comprises some 2.3 million clones, more than 85% of which are singletons, and about 0.37% rests with the top ten. The specimen was naive CD4+ T cells from PBMCs. These receptor sequences come from a man aged 18 to 29 in good health. Some clones in this sample may be carry-over from other donors' samples. Both conserved end residues are part of each CDR3. The D gene is left open where the match is weak. The size entry is marked missing in some rows and otherwise reads once, few, many or a size class.

cdr3_length | j_call | clone_size | d_call | v_call | cdr3_nt | cdr3_aa
13 | TRBJ2-1 | NA | TRBD1 | TRBV7-3 | TGTGCCAGCAGCACCTCGGACAGGGGAAACCAGTTCTTC | CASSTSDRGNQFF
14 | TRBJ2-5 | NA | NA | TRBV5-1 | TGCGCCAGCAGCTTATCTGTAGTTTCCAAGACCCAGTACTTC | CASSLSVVSKTQYF
12 | TRBJ1-5 | NA | NA | TRBV15 | TGTGCCACCAGCAGCCTTCGGGGGCCCCAGCATTTT | CATSSLRGPQHF
16 | TRBJ1-2 | once | NA | TRBV6-1 | TGTGCCAGCAGTGAAACCCAGATCCTAACTTTCCATGGCTACACCTTC | CASSETQILTFHGYTF
15 | TRBJ2-7 | NA | NA | TRBV5-1 | TGCGCCAGCAGCTCGGAACCCTCCCCCCAGCAAGAGCAGTACTTC | CASSSEPSPQQEQYF
14 | TRBJ1-1 | NA | TRBD1 | TRBV15 | TGTGCCACCAGCAGGGGGACAGTGAACACTGAAGCTTTCTTT | CATSRGTVNTEAFF
15 | TRBJ2-7 | NA | NA | TRBV5-5 | TGTGCCAGCAGCACCCGACACCTAAATAGGGGGGAGCAGTACTTC | CASSTRHLNRGEQYF
12 | TRBJ1-2 | NA | NA | TRBV30 | TGTGCCTGGAGTGCCCTTTCGGGGAACTACACCTTC | CAWSALSGNYTF
13 | TRBJ1-1 | NA | TRBD1 | TRBV28 | TGTGCCAGCAGTTCCCCATTGACAGGGTGGGCTTTCTTT | CASSSPLTGWAFF
17 | TRBJ2-1 | NA | TRBD1 | TRBV27 | TGTGCCAGCAGTTTACCACCCGGGACAGGAGGCGAGAATGAGCAGTTCTTC | CASSLPPGTGGENEQFF
14 | TRBJ2-7 | once | NA | TRBV5-4 | TGTGCCAGCAGCCAGGTTGGGGGGGCCCTTGAGCAGTACTTC | CASSQVGGALEQYF
17 | TRBJ1-3 | NA | NA | TRBV28 | TGTGCCAGCAGGACCGCCATTGGACACAGCTCTGGAAACACCATATATTTT | CASRTAIGHSSGNTIYF